This entry is about one T cell receptor beta chain. The target antigen is unknown. CDR1 is LNHDA and CDR2 is SQIVND in the germline V gene (reference sequence). Trimming pared 5 bases from V and 3 bases from J, leaving 14 bases between. The CDR3 totals 15 residues. Healthy bone marrow donors made up the cohort. The data originate from a study of cytomegalovirus exposure and HLA in healthy donors. The study's findings and limits: Later analysis showed TCR association rates varying by HLA locus, highest for DRB1 and lowest for HLA-C. Previous analysis showed most TCR beta V segments were productive about 90% or about 30% of the time.

The PCR was carried out with 60 Vbeta primers and 13 Jbeta primers. Here immunoSEQ multiplex PCR was the method, and the copy in TCRdb shows in-frame clones only, minus some. The repertoire has some 54,000 clones, approximately 80% of them found once; the top ten carry roughly 5.6%. The sequencing input was PBMCs. The chain couples TRBV19 to TRBJ2-1, with D perhaps matching TRBD2 (7 bases). This TCR derives from a male donor in good health and CMV-seronegative. Here the CDR3 DNA reads TGTGCCAGTAGTGAAGGGGGGGCCCTCTACAATGAGCAGTTCTTC. This codes for CASSEGGALYNEQFF.